This T cell receptor (beta chain) was sequenced during a study of molecular identifiers for immune sequencing clone quantification. Study in general: The replicate experiment used RNA from 20,000 or 100,000 naive CD8 cells. This RNA was split into five aliquots, and four of them were sequenced. The study's findings and limits: Clones that had above 20 RNA copies took up over 99% of effector molecules but under 1% in naive cells.

The V gene lost 6 bases and the J gene lost 2 bases, with 13 bases spanning the gap. The CDR3 has 15 residues. Looked up from germline, CDR1 is MGHDK and CDR2 is SYGVNS. One entry per CDR3 protein results from TCRdb running MiXCR on the PCR reads. The sample carries approximately 670,000 distinct CDR3 sequences, just under 20% recorded once. This clonotype has at least ten counts. Its antigen is as yet unknown. The sequence was collected from a human donor in good health. Some libraries in this study had Jurkat cell RNA spiked in. The chain recombines TRBV25-1 with TRBJ2-2, with a tentative D call TRBD1 (6 bases). Source material: naive CD8+ T cells from blood, with Jurkat cell RNA spiked in. Noted subset: FACS-sorted CD8+CD4-CCR7+CD45RA+ naive T cells. The CDR3 protein is CASRAGTTNTGELFF. CDR3 DNA: TGTGCCAGCAGGGCCGGGACAACTAACACCGGGGAGCTGTTTTTT.